The present T cell receptor (beta chain) was sequenced within a study of T-cell memory formation after mild COVID-19. Study-wide results and limits: Largely, contracting CD4+ clones fell within CM and EM, and contracting CD8+ clones within EMRA. Contracting clones from day 15 to 85 had balanced CD4/CD8; later expanders favoured CD4+. Second-wave clones with a day 37 peak had unconfirmed SARS-CoV-2 specificity.

TCRdb independently ran MiXCR on the 5' RACE reads; one entry per CDR3 protein. Here the sample spans tens of thousands of distinct CDR3 sequences, roughly 10% being singletons. This clonotype was counted at least ten times. The antigen remains undetermined. Germline-derived CDR1 and CDR2 are SGHTA and FQGTGA. This CDR3 has 17 residues. V trimming: 0 bases; J trimming: 3 bases; junction bases outside the gene matches: 5. V and J are TRBV7-3 and TRBJ1-1; 12 nucleotides align to TRBD1. This clonotype was sampled from a man between 18 and 29 years old who had mild COVID-19 (a few samples of this study predate the infection). Cell type and time point are not known. The sequencing sample was made of PBMCs or a T cell subset sorted from them (not recorded which). The DNA of the CDR3 is TGTGCCAGCAGCTTAACGGGACAGGGGGCGCTGGACACTGAAGCTTTCTTT. This encodes CASSLTGQGALDTEAFF.